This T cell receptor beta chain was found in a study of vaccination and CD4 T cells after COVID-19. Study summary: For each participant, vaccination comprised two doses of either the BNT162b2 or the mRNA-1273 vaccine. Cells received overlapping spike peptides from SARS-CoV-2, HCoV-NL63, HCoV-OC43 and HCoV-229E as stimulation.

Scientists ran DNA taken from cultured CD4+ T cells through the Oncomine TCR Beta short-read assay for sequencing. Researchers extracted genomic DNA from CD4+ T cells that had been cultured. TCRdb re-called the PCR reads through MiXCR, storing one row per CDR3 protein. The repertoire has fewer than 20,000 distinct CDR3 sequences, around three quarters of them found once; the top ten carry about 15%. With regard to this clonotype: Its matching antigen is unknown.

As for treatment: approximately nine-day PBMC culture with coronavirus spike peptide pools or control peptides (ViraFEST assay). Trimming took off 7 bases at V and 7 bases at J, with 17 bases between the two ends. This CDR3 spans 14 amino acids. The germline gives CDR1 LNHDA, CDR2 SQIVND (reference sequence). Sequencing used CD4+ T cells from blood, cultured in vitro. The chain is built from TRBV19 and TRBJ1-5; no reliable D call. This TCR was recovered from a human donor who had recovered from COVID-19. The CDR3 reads CASTLGPTGQPQHF. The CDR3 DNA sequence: TGTGCCAGTACCCTAGGACCAACCGGGCAGCCCCAGCATTTT.